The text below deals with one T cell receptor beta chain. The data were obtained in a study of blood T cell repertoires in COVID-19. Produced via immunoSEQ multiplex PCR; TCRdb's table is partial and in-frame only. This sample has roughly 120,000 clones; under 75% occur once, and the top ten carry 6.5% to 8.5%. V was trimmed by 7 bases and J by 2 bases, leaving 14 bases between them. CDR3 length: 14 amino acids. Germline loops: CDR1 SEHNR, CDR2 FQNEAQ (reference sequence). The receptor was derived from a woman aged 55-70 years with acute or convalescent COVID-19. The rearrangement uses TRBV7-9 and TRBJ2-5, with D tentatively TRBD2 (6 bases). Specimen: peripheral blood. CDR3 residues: CASTRGTDQETQYF. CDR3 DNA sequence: TGTGCCAGCACCCGGGGGACGGATCAAGAGACCCAGTACTTC. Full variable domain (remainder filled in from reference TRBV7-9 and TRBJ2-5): DTGVSQNPRHKITKRGQNVTFRCDPISEHNRLYWYRQTLGQGPEFLTYFQNEAQLEKSRLLSDRFSAERPKGSFSTLEIQRTEQGDSAMYLCASTRGTDQETQYFGPGTRLLVL.